Below, one TCR beta chain is given with its context. On average about 100,000 T cells per donor were immunosequenced. Sequencing was performed with immunoSEQ multiplex PCR; in TCRdb, only in-frame clones are kept and a portion is missing. There are roughly 30,000 clones in the sample; approximately 90% occur only once, and about 2.2% lies in the top ten. Deletions cut 4 bases from V and 2 bases from J, with 13 bases between. Germline V gene lookup returns CDR1 SGDLS and CDR2 YYNGEE. The CDR3 consists of 15 residues. These data are taken from a study of T cells in tuberculosis. About the study: CD1B tetramers identified T cells specific for mycobacterial lipid GMM.

The chain carries TRBV9 and TRBJ2-1, with D perhaps matching TRBD2 (6 bases). The sequencing sample was made of PBMCs. This clonotype was obtained from a donor aged 10-29 years with latent tuberculosis or without tuberculosis infection. In DNA, the CDR3 is TGTGCCAGCAGCACCCGACTAGATCCCTACAATGAGCAGTTCTTC. Translated, it gives CASSTRLDPYNEQFF.